Presented here are 5 T cell receptor beta chains from one specimen sequenced in a study of response to subunit inactivated influenza vaccine. TCRdb recomputed calls from the RT-PCR reads with MiXCR, one row per CDR3 protein. The table has roughly 670,000 distinct CDR3 sequences, about 14% seen once. This specimen was PBMCs from blood, taken less than 15 days before vaccination. These receptors were obtained from a man aged 45-65 years who received an inactivated influenza vaccine.

In this sample, this clonotype turned up many times. The chain employs TRBV4-2 and TRBJ1-5; D gene unclear. CDR3 size: 15 residues. The germline V gene has CDR1 LGHNA and CDR2 YNFKEQ. Trimming took off 0 bases at V and 7 bases at J, with 13 bases between the two ends. In DNA, the CDR3 is TGTGCCAGCAGCCAAGATCAAGGGAGGAGGCAGCCCCAGCATTTT. This encodes CASSQDQGRRQPQHF.

This chain joins TRBV12-3 or TRBV12-4 and TRBJ1-1; 7 bases line up with TRBD1. This CDR3 has 14 residues. V lost 5 bases and J lost 5; bases outside the gene matches: 8. The CDR3: CASSAQGGRTEAFF. The CDR3 coding sequence is TGTGCCAGCAGTGCCCAGGGGGGGAGGACTGAAGCTTTCTTT.

This clonotype was detected a few times. This sequence joins TRBV3-1 and TRBJ2-7; 9 bases line up with TRBD2. The ends lost 2 bases at V and 0 bases at J; junction bases unmatched: 8. This CDR3 comprises 17 residues. Germline V gives CDR1 LGHDT, CDR2 YNNKEL (reference sequence). For the CDR3, the DNA is TGTGCCAGCAGCCAACTTCTAGCGGGATCTTCCTCCTACGAGCAGTACTTC. It specifies CASSQLLAGSSSYEQYF.

This clonotype was counted many times. This sequence joins TRBV4-3 and TRBJ2-7; D may be TRBD1 (5 bases). Germline CDR1 and CDR2: LGHNA and YSLEER. The CDR3 spans 14 residues. V was pared by 0 bases and J by 2 bases, with 8 bases between. CDR3 DNA sequence: TGCGCCAGCAGCCAAGATTCAGGGCCCTACGAGCAGTACTTC. It specifies CASSQDSGPYEQYF.

This clonotype has only a few counts. The chain uses TRBV29-1 and TRBJ2-3; D is perhaps TRBD1 or TRBD2 (5 bases each). This CDR3 has 16 amino acids. V lost 2 bases and J 4 bases, leaving 19 bases between the germline ends. The germline CDR1 and CDR2 sequences are SQVTM and ANQGSEA. CDR3 residues: CSVESSERGWADTQYF. The CDR3, as DNA: TGCAGCGTTGAATCAAGTGAGAGGGGTTGGGCAGATACGCAGTATTTT.